This passage covers 18 T cell receptor beta chains from one sample sequenced in a study of technical replicates of blood from a few donors. Here immunoSEQ multiplex PCR was the method, and the copy in TCRdb shows in-frame clones only, minus some. The sample has around 53,000 clones; 85% to 90% are singletons. Material: PBMCs. The receptors here all came from a human donor in good health. Some clones in this sample may be carry-over from other donors' samples.

The rearrangement joins TRBV4-2 to TRBJ2-3; 8 bases fit TRBD2. Trimming at V came to 1 base and at J to 6 bases, leaving 9 bases not matched to a gene. This CDR3 region has 16 residues. Germline CDR1 LGHNA, CDR2 YNFKEQ. The CDR3 bases are TGTGCCAGCAGCCAAGTTCGGACAGCGGGGGCGGATACGCAGTATTTT. Amino acids: CASSQVRTAGADTQYF.

V and J are TRBV5-4 and TRBJ1-2; maybe TRBD1 (6 bases). Germline lookup yields CDR1 SGHNT and CDR2 YYREEE (reference sequence). V was shortened by 4 bases and J by 0 bases, with 19 bases between the two germline ends. This CDR3 contains 17 residues. CDR3 protein: CASSPRQTGISNYGYTF. The CDR3 region has the DNA TGTGCCAGCAGCCCGAGGCAAACAGGGATTTCTAACTATGGCTACACCTTC.

This clone is a singleton in its sample. This rearrangement joins TRBV11-2 to TRBJ2-1; TRBD1 matches at 8 bases. The ends lost 5 bases at V and 5 bases at J; junction bases unmatched: 8. The length of the CDR3 is 15 residues. Per germline, CDR1 SGHAT and CDR2 FQNNGV. In DNA form, the CDR3 reads TGTGCCAGCAGCCCAGGGGGCTTGGGCAACAATGAGCAGTTCTTC. Translating gives CASSPGGLGNNEQFF.

V usage is TRBV6-5 and J usage is TRBJ1-2; TRBD1 agrees at 8 bases. CDR1 is MNHEY, CDR2 SVGAGI, per germline. V was clipped by 5 bases and J by 4 bases; unmatched bases: 9. CDR3 length: 15 residues. For the CDR3, the DNA is TGTGCCAGCAGTCCTCCGGGGACAGGATCCTATGGCTACACCTTC. This gives the protein CASSPPGTGSYGYTF.

The V gene is TRBV25-1, the J gene TRBJ1-1; D ambiguous. This CDR3 is built from 14 residues. Germline V gives CDR1 MGHDK, CDR2 SYGVNS. V lost 3 bases, J lost 3 bases, and 11 bases lay in between. The CDR3 DNA is TGTGCCAGCAGTGAGCTAACCCGGGACACTGAAGCTTTCTTT. Translating it yields CASSELTRDTEAFF.

V gene TRBV7-9 combines with J gene TRBJ2-7; 9 positions agree with TRBD2. The V segment lost 5 bases and the J segment 6 bases; nucleotides outside the gene matches: 11. This CDR3 region has 15 residues. The germline gives CDR1 SEHNR, CDR2 FQNEAQ (reference sequence). In DNA form, the CDR3 reads TGTGCCAGCAGCCAAGGTGTTAGCGGGAGTCCCGAGCAGTACTTC. This codes for CASSQGVSGSPEQYF.

This chain joins TRBV12-5 and TRBJ2-5; TRBD1 matches 7 bases. CDR3 length: 14 amino acids. Germline lookup yields CDR1 LGHNT and CDR2 FRNRAP. J was trimmed by 7 bases and V by 1 base; bases with no gene match: 6. The CDR3 reads CASGLADRTGTQYF. CDR3 bases: TGTGCTAGTGGTTTGGCGGACAGGACAGGGACCCAGTACTTC.

Only a few counts were recorded for this clone. The V call is TRBV7-9, the J call TRBJ1-2; D ambiguous. The CDR3 is made up of 13 amino acids. Germline assignment: CDR1 SEHNR and CDR2 FQNEAQ (reference sequence). The V gene lost 4 bases and the J gene lost 2 bases, with 8 bases spanning the gap. The CDR3 DNA follows: TGTGCCAGCAGCTCCTTTATGAACTATGGCTACACCTTC. Its protein is CASSSFMNYGYTF.

This clone was seen a single time. The chain combines TRBV7-8 with TRBJ2-2, with 14 bases lining up with TRBD2. V lost 5 bases and J lost 7; bases outside the gene matches: 6. The germline V gene encodes CDR1 SGHVS and CDR2 FQNEAQ. The CDR3 spans 16 residues. The CDR3: CASSGGLAGVIGELFF. As DNA, the CDR3 is TGTGCCAGCAGCGGGGGACTAGCGGGGGTGATCGGGGAGCTGTTTTTT.

The rearrangement joins TRBV11-2 to TRBJ1-6; D possibly corresponds to TRBD1 (5 bases). The CDR3 is 15 residues long. Germline CDR1 reads SGHAT; CDR2 reads FQNNGV. V gave up 8 bases and J gave up 2 bases, with 13 bases separating them. CDR3 in DNA: TGTGCCAGCGGGGGGTCCACAGCCTATAATTCACCCCTCCACTTT. This sequence encodes CASGGSTAYNSPLHF.

This chain uses TRBV23-1 with TRBJ2-2, with TRBD1 identical over 11 bases. Being an ORF, TRBV23-1 has a function that is uncertain. V was pared by 0 bases and J by 5 bases, with 26 bases of the junction left unmatched. CDR3 length equals 24 residues. The CDR3 bases are TGCGCCAGCAGTCAATCGGAGGACAGGGGGCTGAAAGGGAGAGGGGATGGCTGTACCGGGGAGCTGTTTTTT. Protein sequence: CASSQSEDRGLKGRGDGCTGELFF.

This chain connects TRBV29-1 to TRBJ2-1, with D uncertain. CDR1 SQVTM and CDR2 ANQGSEA come from the germline V gene. The CDR3 has 11 amino acids. Trimming stripped 5 bases from V and 7 bases from J, with 9 bases between. For the CDR3, the DNA is TGCAGCGTTACCGCGATGAATGAGCAGTTCTTC. This codes for CSVTAMNEQFF.

The chain carries TRBV5-6 and TRBJ2-3; the match to TRBD1 covers 7 bases. The CDR3 is 16 amino acids. Germline CDR1 and CDR2: SGHDT and YYEEEE. V shed 5 bases, J shed 2 bases, and the junction held 11 bases outside the gene matches. As DNA, the CDR3 is TGTGCCAGCAGGAATTCCGGGACAGCGTACACAGATACGCAGTATTTT. It specifies CASRNSGTAYTDTQYF.

This clone was detected once. The chain recombines TRBV30 with TRBJ2-2, with D possibly being TRBD1 (6 bases). The CDR3 contains 15 residues. Germline loops: CDR1 GTSNPN, CDR2 SVGIG (reference sequence). With 1 base removed from V and 3 bases from J, the gap between germline ends came to 12 bases. DNA for the CDR3: TGTGCCTGGAGTGGAGTTGGGGGCTACACCGGGGAGCTGTTTTTT. Translation: CAWSGVGGYTGELFF.

This rearrangement joins TRBV7-7 to TRBJ2-1; 9 bases align to TRBD2. V trimming: 5 bases; J trimming: 5 bases; junction bases outside the gene matches: 1. The CDR3 length is 13 residues. The germline V gene has CDR1 SSHAT and CDR2 FNYEAQ (reference sequence). CDR3 coding DNA: TGTGCCAGCAGCGCGGGGGGGCACAATGAGCAGTTCTTC. Protein: CASSAGGHNEQFF.

The chain combines TRBV5-4 with TRBJ2-5; D is perhaps TRBD2 (5 bases). Trimming cost V 4 bases and J 2 bases, with 12 bases left between them. CDR1 is SGHNT and CDR2 is YYREEE in the germline V gene (reference sequence). CDR3 length: 14 amino acids. The CDR3 loop is CASSRRTEQETQYF. The CDR3 DNA reads TGTGCCAGCAGCCGTAGGACTGAACAAGAGACCCAGTACTTC.

The chain joins TRBV21-1 to TRBJ2-7; TRBD2 was called by the table and not checked on the DNA. TRBV21-1 is assigned pseudogene status. This CDR3 is 15 amino acids long. The CDR3 nucleotides are TGTGCCAGCAGCAAACGGGGGATGGGCTCCTACGAGCAGTACTTC. This codes for CASSKRGMGSYEQYF.

The V gene is TRBV4-3, the J gene TRBJ2-7; D uncertain. The CDR3 loop spans 15 amino acids. The V end lost 0 bases, the J end lost 3 bases, and 12 bases lay between the germline ends. The germline CDR1 and CDR2 sequences are LGHNA and YSLEER. The DNA of the CDR3 is TGCGCCAGCAGCCAAGATTATAGCTGGGTCTACGAGCAGTACTTC. As protein: CASSQDYSWVYEQYF.